This T cell receptor beta chain was captured by sequencing in a study of cytomegalovirus exposure and HLA in healthy donors. Overall study results and limits: Association of some 18,000 TCR beta sequences with HLA alleles was found at 0.05 false discovery rate in a later analysis. DRB1 had the most TCR associations and HLA-C the fewest, a later analysis found, with rates varying by HLA locus.

This PCR relied on a set of 60 Vbeta primers and 13 Jbeta primers. Some clones are missing from TCRdb's copy, which holds only in-frame ones; the method was immunoSEQ multiplex PCR. The sample records 95,000 to 110,000 clones, approximately 76% being singletons. This clone was picked up one time. Its cognate antigen is unknown. The source material was PBMCs. The sequence came from a woman aged 18-29 years in good health and CMV-seropositive.

In DNA form, the CDR3 reads TGTGCCAGCAGACACGGACAGGGGGCGTTTTACGAGCAGTACTTC. This gives the protein CASRHGQGAFYEQYF. The chain recombines TRBV27 with TRBJ2-5, with 11 nucleotides matching TRBD1. The J call may not be correct, given that the DNA end is closer to TRBJ2-7. The germline gives CDR1 MNHEY, CDR2 SMNVEV (reference sequence). This CDR3 contains 15 residues.